The clone carrying this T cell receptor beta chain showed up just a few times. Its antigen is not identified. This record comes from a study of T cell repertoires in cytomegalovirus infection. Turning to the study itself: Both CMV infection and a matching HLA type were indicated by public TCR beta signatures. Broader study findings: Clonotype analysis showed dominance of the ex vivo response by HLA-C-restricted CMV-specific TCR beta clonotypes.

CDR3 length equals 16 residues. V lost 1 base, J lost 5 bases, and 18 bases lay in between. Looked up from germline, CDR1 is MGHRA and CDR2 is YSYEKL. TCRdb ran MiXCR on the reads and lists one entry per CDR3 protein. The profile shows about 490,000 distinct CDR3 sequences, approximately 17% of them singletons. The TCR comes from a human donor in good health (CMV status not recorded). Some clones in this sample may be carry-over from other donors' samples. Sequencing used CD8+ T cells from PBMCs. This chain links TRBV4-1 with TRBJ2-7, with D tentatively TRBD1 or TRBD2 (5 bases each). As DNA, the CDR3 is TGCGCCAGCAGCCAAGCTGACCAAAAAGGGGACGACGAGCAGTACTTC. Its protein product is CASSQADQKGDDEQYF.